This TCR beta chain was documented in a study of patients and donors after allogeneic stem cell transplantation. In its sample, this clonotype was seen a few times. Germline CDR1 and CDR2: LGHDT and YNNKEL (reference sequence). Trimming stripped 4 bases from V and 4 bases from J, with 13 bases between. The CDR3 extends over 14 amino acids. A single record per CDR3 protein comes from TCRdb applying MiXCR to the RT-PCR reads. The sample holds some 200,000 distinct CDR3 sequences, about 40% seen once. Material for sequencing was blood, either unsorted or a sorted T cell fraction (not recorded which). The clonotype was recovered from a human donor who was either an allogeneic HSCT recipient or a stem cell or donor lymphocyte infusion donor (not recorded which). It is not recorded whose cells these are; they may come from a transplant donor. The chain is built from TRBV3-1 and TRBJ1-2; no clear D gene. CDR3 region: CASSLFGSPYGYTF. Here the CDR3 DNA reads TGTGCCAGCAGCCTGTTTGGCAGCCCCTATGGCTACACCTTC.